This TCR beta chain was identified during a study of blood T cells in healthy people across ages. The CDR3 spans 14 residues. V shed 3 bases and J 9 bases; nucleotides not matched to a gene: 8. Germline CDR1 reads DFQATT; CDR2 reads SNEGSKA (reference sequence). Study-wide results and caveats: Expanded clonotype shifts may have been confounded, as the donors had an unknown CMV status. The study regarded diversity estimates from one million T cells as underestimates. TCR beta diversity per million T cells fell roughly linearly with age.

This clonotype appeared a few times. Its antigen is still unknown. Then a second PCR, running roughly 7 to 11 cycles, was carried out with a sample-barcoded 5' primer and a J-beta primer mix. Via MiXCR, TCRdb re-called the 5' RACE reads, giving one row per CDR3 protein. The sample has about 830,000 distinct CDR3 sequences, roughly 60% seen once. Sequencing was done on a sample of blood. This receptor was taken from a man aged 30 to 39 in good health. The V gene is TRBV20-1, the J gene TRBJ2-1, with 10 bases aligning to TRBD2. CDR3 DNA: TGCAGTGCTAGTGGTAGCGGGGGGCCGTCTGAGCAGTTCTTC. It codes for CSASGSGGPSEQFF.